The 8 T cell receptor beta chains below come from one sample, sequenced in a study of shared clonotypes between healthy human individuals. The naive CD8 subset, CD45RO-negative cells positively selected for CCR7, excluded terminally differentiated effector memory CD45RA+ cells. Clones were read by immunoSEQ multiplex PCR, and TCRdb kept only the in-frame ones, dropping some. This sample yields fewer than 800,000 clones, of which 92% are seen a single time; approximately 25% belongs to the top ten. The sequencing sample was made of naive CD8+ T cells sorted from blood. The receptors were gathered from a man aged 25 to 45 in good health.

V is TRBV9 and J is TRBJ2-3, with TRBD1 matching 8 bases. Germline V CDR1 and CDR2: SGDLS, YYNGEE. V shed 3 bases and J 4 bases; nucleotides not matched to a gene: 4. CDR3 length: 14 residues. CDR3 in amino acids: CASSGTGLSDTQYF. The CDR3 bases are TGTGCCAGCAGCGGGACAGGGTTGTCAGATACGCAGTATTTT.

V and J are TRBV28 and TRBJ2-1, with a possible D match to TRBD2 (6 bases). V was shortened by 4 bases and J by 8 bases, with 21 bases between the two germline ends. The CDR3 is 16 amino acids. CDR1 and CDR2 (germline): MDHEN, SYDVKM. The CDR3 loop is CASSSVAGTLLDEQFF. As DNA, the CDR3 is TGTGCCAGCAGTTCGGTAGCCGGGACTCTACTGGATGAGCAGTTCTTC. Variable domain in full (rest from reference TRBV28 and TRBJ2-1): DVKVTQSSRYLVKRTGEKVFLECVQDMDHENMFWYRQDPGLGLRLIYFSYDVKMKEKGDIPEGYSVSREKKERFSLILESASTNQTSMYLCASSSVAGTLLDEQFFGPGTRLTVL.

V and J are TRBV5-4 and TRBJ1-1, with D maybe TRBD1 (6 bases). This CDR3 has 14 amino acids. Germline values: CDR1 SGHNT, CDR2 YYREEE (reference sequence). V was shortened by 0 bases and J by 1 base, with 7 bases between the two germline ends. CDR3: CASSLVGGNTEAFF. The CDR3 nucleotides read TGTGCCAGCAGCTTGGTAGGGGGGAACACTGAAGCTTTCTTT.

The chain joins TRBV4-1 to TRBJ1-4; D is uncertain. Trimming stripped 1 base from V and 5 bases from J, with 20 bases between. The CDR3 totals 18 residues. CDR1 is MGHRA, CDR2 YSYEKL, per germline. Here the CDR3 DNA reads TGCGCCAGCAGCCAAGCTTTTTACAATGGGGAGGTGAATGAAAAACTGTTTTTT. Residues: CASSQAFYNGEVNEKLFF.

The chain joins TRBV9 to TRBJ2-4; D might be TRBD2 (6 bases). The CDR3 extends over 14 amino acids. The ends were cut back, 3 bases at V and 8 bases at J, with 15 bases in the middle. Per germline, CDR1 SGDLS and CDR2 YYNGEE. DNA of the CDR3: TGTGCCAGCAGCGGTTCTTTGCGCGGGGACATTCAGTACTTC. Translation gives CASSGSLRGDIQYF.

This sequence joins TRBV5-4 and TRBJ2-7; 10 bases fit TRBD1. Per the germline V gene, CDR1 is SGHNT and CDR2 is YYREEE (reference sequence). This CDR3 has 18 amino acids. V was pared by 4 bases and J by 0 bases, with 13 bases of the junction left unmatched. The CDR3: CASSLVPGQGLSSYEQYF. In DNA, the CDR3 is TGTGCCAGCAGCCTAGTCCCGGGACAGGGGCTCTCCTCCTACGAGCAGTACTTC.

The rearrangement uses TRBV11-2 and TRBJ2-7, with 11 positions matching TRBD1. The CDR3 consists of 15 residues. Unmatched junction bases numbered 6, after V lost 3 bases and J lost 5 bases. The germline CDR1 and CDR2 sequences are SGHAT and FQNNGV. The CDR3 spells CASSLGQGGLHEQYF. CDR3 coding DNA: TGTGCCAGCAGCTTGGGACAGGGGGGCCTTCACGAGCAGTACTTC.

This chain uses TRBV6-1 with TRBJ2-1, with 7 bases lining up with TRBD2. V shed 4 bases, J shed 0 bases, and the junction held 9 bases outside the gene matches. The V gene's germline CDR1 is MNHNS and CDR2 SASEGT. The CDR3 is 17 amino acids. This chain's CDR3 is CASSGGSAGVSYNEQFF. The CDR3 DNA follows: TGTGCCAGCAGTGGGGGATCGGCGGGGGTCTCCTACAATGAGCAGTTCTTC.